These 21 T cell receptor beta chains originate from one sample sequenced in a study of identical twins. TCRdb called the 5' RACE reads again in MiXCR, with one record for every CDR3 protein. The table shows more than 1.5 million distinct CDR3 sequences, with about 32% occurring only once. Sequencing was done on a sample of cord blood. The receptor source for this set is a newborn girl in good health.

This chain connects TRBV12-3 or TRBV12-4 to TRBJ2-2; perhaps TRBD1 as D (6 bases). V was clipped by 3 bases and J by 5 bases, with 19 bases between them. The CDR3 length is 17 residues. CDR3 bases: TGTGCCAGCAGTTTGGACAGCTGGGTCTCTGGGACCGGGGAGCTGTTTTTT. It translates to CASSLDSWVSGTGELFF.

This clonotype has only a few counts. CDR3 coding DNA: TGTGCCACCAGTGACCCGACGGGTGAAGCTTTCTTT. Translating gives CATSDPTGEAFF. V usage is TRBV24-1 and J usage is TRBJ1-1; D is unresolved. Germline lookup yields CDR1 KGHDR and CDR2 SFDVKD. This CDR3 region has 12 residues. V was pared by 4 bases and J by 7 bases, with 9 bases between.

The chain uses TRBV5-1 and TRBJ1-6; D is unclear. Trimming stripped 0 bases from V and 9 bases from J, with 16 bases between. The CDR3 is 16 amino acids. Looked up from germline, CDR1 is SGHRS and CDR2 is YFSETQ. CDR3 sequence reads: CASSLAASLEGSPLHF. CDR3 sequence (DNA): TGCGCCAGCAGCTTGGCCGCGTCCCTAGAAGGTTCACCCCTCCACTTT.

This clonotype showed up many times. The chain combines TRBV24-1 with TRBJ2-1; 7 bases fit TRBD2. The CDR3 covers 13 residues. V shed 3 bases and J 13 bases; nucleotides not matched to a gene: 8. Germline assignment: CDR1 KGHDR and CDR2 SFDVKD. CDR3 amino acids: CATSDGLGGSQFF. CDR3 nucleotide sequence: TGTGCCACCAGTGATGGGTTGGGGGGGTCTCAGTTCTTC.

This clonotype came up a few times. V is TRBV29-1 and J is TRBJ2-7; possible D gene TRBD2, 6 bases. Germline V gene data show CDR1 as SQVTM and CDR2 as ANQGSEA. The V and J ends lost 4 bases and 0 bases respectively, with 16 bases between them. The CDR3 consists of 15 residues. CDR3 sequence: CSVGFLGGSSYEQYF. CDR3 DNA sequence: TGCAGCGTTGGGTTCTTGGGGGGAAGCTCCTACGAGCAGTACTTC.

A remark on this clonotype: This may arise from a read error, as a much more abundant clone is one base away. The gene calls are TRBV29-1 and TRBJ2-7; D possibly matches TRBD1 or TRBD2 (5 bases each). CDR1 and CDR2 (germline): SQVTM, ANQGSEA. The CDR3 is 15 amino acids. The CDR3 spells CSVTGTPKVPYGQYF. The CDR3 nucleotides read TGCAGCGTAACTGGGACCCCCAAAGTTCCCTACGGGCAGTACTTC.

This sequence joins TRBV10-3 and TRBJ2-2, with 9 bases that match TRBD1. The V and J ends lost 6 bases and 5 bases, in that order; junction bases with no gene match: 7. The CDR3 runs 15 residues. Germline V gene lookup returns CDR1 ENHRY and CDR2 SYGVKD. The CDR3 DNA reads as TGTGCCATCAGCGATGGACAGGGGAGTACCGGGGAGCTGTTTTTT. Its protein is CAISDGQGSTGELFF.

This clonotype was seen a few times. J is TRBJ1-2 and V is TRBV25-1; a possible D gene is TRBD1 (6 bases). This CDR3 has 13 residues. Per the germline V gene, CDR1 is MGHDK and CDR2 is SYGVNS. V was shortened by 1 base and J by 6 bases, with 9 bases between the two germline ends. The DNA of the CDR3 is TGTGCCAGCAGTGAATTTGAGGGGGATGGCTACACCTTC. Translation: CASSEFEGDGYTF.

The chain has TRBV15 and TRBJ1-1; no firm D call. CDR3 length equals 14 residues. Germline V gene sequence: CDR1 LNHNV, CDR2 YYDKDF (reference sequence). Trimming shortened V by 3 bases and J by 4 bases, and 12 bases separated the two germline ends. The CDR3 nucleotides read TGTGCCACCAGCAGCGGCAGGATGGGCACTGAAGCTTTCTTT. Translation: CATSSGRMGTEAFF.

This sequence joins TRBV20-1 and TRBJ2-4; TRBD1 or TRBD2 may be the D gene (5 bases each). V gave up 7 bases and J gave up 1 base, with 11 bases separating them. The germline gives CDR1 DFQATT, CDR2 SNEGSKA (reference sequence). The CDR3 spans 13 residues. CDR3 residues: CSGIEGAKNIQYF. The CDR3 nucleotides are TGCAGTGGTATCGAGGGGGCCAAAAACATTCAGTACTTC.

This chain connects TRBV20-1 to TRBJ2-7; D possibly corresponds to TRBD2 (6 bases). Germline V gene sequence: CDR1 DFQATT, CDR2 SNEGSKA (reference sequence). The V and J ends lost 5 bases and 1 base respectively, with 12 bases between them. The length of the CDR3 is 13 residues. The CDR3 sequence is CSAPVGGSYEQYF. As DNA, the CDR3 is TGCAGTGCTCCGGTGGGGGGTTCCTACGAGCAGTACTTC.

The rearrangement uses TRBV20-1 and TRBJ2-3; perhaps TRBD2 as D (6 bases). Germline CDR1 and CDR2: DFQATT and SNEGSKA (reference sequence). The CDR3 has 15 amino acids. V lost 3 bases, J lost 0 bases, and 13 bases lay in between. CDR3 amino acids: CSASPGLRSTDTQYF. The CDR3, as DNA: TGCAGTGCTAGTCCGGGACTCCGAAGCACAGATACGCAGTATTTT.

The V and J genes are TRBV7-2 and TRBJ2-1; TRBD2 aligns across 10 bases. The J call may be incorrect, as the DNA end agrees better with TRBJ2-7. The CDR3 is made up of 17 amino acids. Per the germline V gene, CDR1 is SGHTA and CDR2 is FQGNSA. The CDR3 sequence is CASSSGLAASSYNEQYF. CDR3 bases: TGTGCCAGCAGCTCAGGACTAGCGGCTAGCTCCTACAATGAGCAGTACTTC.

In its sample, this clonotype was seen many times. This chain connects TRBV12-5 to TRBJ2-1; 7 nucleotides agree with TRBD2. The germline V gene encodes CDR1 LGHNT and CDR2 FRNRAP. After removal of 0 bases from V and 0 bases from J, the junction contained 2 bases not matched to a gene. This CDR3 region has 16 residues. DNA for the CDR3: TGTGCTAGTGGTTTGGTACGCGGGAGCTCCTACAATGAGCAGTTCTTC. This translates into CASGLVRGSSYNEQFF. The variable domain in full, with the rest retrieved from reference TRBV12-5 and TRBJ2-1, is DARVTQTPRHKVTEMGQEVTMRCQPILGHNTVFWYRQTMMQGLELLAYFRNRAPLDDSGMPKDRFSAEMPDATLATLKIQPSEPRDSAVYFCASGLVRGSSYNEQFFGPGTRLTVL.

V usage is TRBV7-6 and J usage is TRBJ2-1; D is unresolved. V lost 2 bases and J 7 bases, leaving 9 bases between the germline ends. Germline V gene lookup returns CDR1 SGHVS and CDR2 FNYEAQ. CDR3 length: 13 amino acids. As DNA, the CDR3 is TGTGCCAGCAGCTTAACCAGCACAAATGAGCAGTTCTTC. It codes for CASSLTSTNEQFF.

The V gene is TRBV5-1, the J gene TRBJ2-1; 10 bases align to TRBD2. This CDR3 comprises 15 residues. Germline V lookup: CDR1 SGHRS, CDR2 YFSETQ. With 0 bases clipped from V and 7 bases from J, the junction kept 4 bases outside the gene matches. Written as DNA, the CDR3 is TGCGCCAGCAGCTTGGAACTAGCGGGACCAAATGAGCAGTTCTTC. The encoded protein is CASSLELAGPNEQFF.

The sample holds a few counts of this clonotype. This chain connects TRBV27 to TRBJ2-4, with D unclear. V gave up 4 bases and J gave up 0 bases, with 7 bases separating them. This CDR3 region has 14 residues. Looked up from germline, CDR1 is MNHEY and CDR2 is SMNVEV (reference sequence). The CDR3 DNA follows: TGTGCCAGCAGTTCTCAGTTAGCCAAAAACATTCAGTACTTC. This translates into CASSSQLAKNIQYF.

This clonotype was recorded a few times. The chain links TRBV12-3 or TRBV12-4 to TRBJ1-6; D unresolved. The CDR3 runs to 12 residues. V lost 5 bases, J lost 14 bases, and 13 bases lay in between. CDR3 DNA: TGTGCCAGCAGTCCCTCCAGCGTAACCCTCCACTTT. Translation: CASSPSSVTLHF.

This clonotype was seen many times. This chain connects TRBV29-1 to TRBJ1-2, with D tentatively TRBD1 (6 bases). V shed 7 bases and J shed 2 bases, with 14 bases lying between them. CDR3 length equals 13 residues. Per the germline V gene, CDR1 is SQVTM and CDR2 is ANQGSEA. CDR3 in DNA: TGCAGCGCCTGGACAGCACAAAACTATGGCTACACCTTC. Its translation: CSAWTAQNYGYTF. Full variable domain (missing parts from reference TRBV29-1 and TRBJ1-2): SAVISQKPSRDICQRGTSLTIQCQVDSQVTMMFWYRQQPGQSLTLIATANQGSEATYESGFVIDKFPISRPNLTFSTLTVSNMSPEDSSIYLCSAWTAQNYGYTFGSGTRLTVV.

The chain has TRBV20-1 and TRBJ2-5; D is possibly TRBD2 (5 bases). The CDR3 contains 16 residues. Trimming removed 0 bases from V and 4 bases from J, with 18 bases in between. From germline, CDR1 is DFQATT and CDR2 SNEGSKA (reference sequence). CDR3 in DNA: TGCAGTGCTAGAGATCGGGCTAGCCGGGCTTTAGAGACCCAGTACTTC. This translates into CSARDRASRALETQYF.

About this clonotype: An end of the junction differs from the germline gene, which may be a read error. The chain employs TRBV24-1 and TRBJ2-7; 12 bases map to TRBD1. Per the germline V gene, CDR1 is KGHDR and CDR2 is SFDVKD. This CDR3 has 18 amino acids. This CDR3 reads CVTSDLLNRDRGLLEQYF. In nucleotides, the CDR3 is TGTGTCACCAGTGATCTATTGAACCGGGACAGGGGGCTGCTCGAGCAGTACTTC.